This entry describes one T cell receptor beta chain. This clonotype was seen repeatedly, ten times or more. Its antigen is unknown. No base-level quality is on record; no much larger clone is a single base apart. These data belong to a study of regulatory T cells in long-lasting Graves disease (dated by TCRdb to the early 2020s). For the study in its entirety: In the newly diagnosed Graves' disease group, patients had been taking antithyroid drugs for less than 3 months. Persistent Graves' disease patients were compared with newly diagnosed Graves' disease patients by peripheral blood TCR sequencing and RNA sequencing. The study took place in China and was registered as a clinical trial. A total of about 33 samples underwent TCR sequencing: around 13 from persistent and around 20 from newly diagnosed Graves' disease patients. The paper as a whole reports these results and caveats: Persistent Graves' disease patients showed lower TCR Shannon entropy and fewer highly expanded clones than newly diagnosed patients, suggesting clonal expansion. Sequencing and analysis were restricted to the TCR beta chain. The study examined only peripheral blood because the primary lesion, thyroid tissue, could not be accessed. The small sample size was acknowledged by the authors as a limitation that may reduce accuracy. Persistent disease showed preferential use of TRBV28, TRBJ1-2 and TRBJ2-5, whereas newly diagnosed disease favored TRBV20-1 and TRBJ2-1. More public clonotypes were shared among persistent patients (roughly 2,900) than among newly diagnosed patients (966).

Deletion took 5 bases off V and 11 bases off J, with a span of 15 bases between the germline ends. The germline V gene yields SGHTA for CDR1 and FQGNSA for CDR2. The CDR3, cysteine through phenylalanine, is 12 amino acids long. The only DNA kept is the CDR3, 36 bases in frame from the first base. Library preparation was by multiplex PCR. This sample was sequenced with an Illumina HiSeq 4000. TCR beta libraries were built with iRepertoire HTBI primers and Arm-PCR amplification of CDR3 regions. Before sequencing, the PCR products went through gel purification. Turning to the authors' computational methods: Gene usage analysis of CDR3 amino acid clonotypes used the 62 TRBV and 12 to 15 TRBJ segments found across samples. Filtered high-quality paired reads were merged into contigs using COPE and FqMerger. BLAST was used to align contigs to IMGT TRBV, TRBD and TRBJ reference genes, with CDR3 defined following IMGT. Any clonotype with a frequency above 0.1% was counted as a highly expanded clone. Repertoire diversity was measured by Shannon entropy, and V-J evenness by the Gini coefficient. A clonotype found in more than one individual was treated as public. TCRdb trimmed public reads at Q25 via fastp, called clones via MiXCR and kept in-frame beta chains. Each CDR3 protein appears once, grouped with its most common genes and DNA. The V and J calls shown here were made by TCRdb, not taken from the authors' results. This sample has 300,000 to 450,000 distinct CDR3 sequences in its table, and roughly 15% of those were observed once. The top ten clonotypes cover 20% to 25% of the sample.

The sample's time point label is to be understood as: newly diagnosed GD, antithyroid drugs for less than 3 months. RNA was extracted from PBMCs in TRIzol for both TCR sequencing and RNA sequencing. Graves' disease was diagnosed according to American Thyroid Association guidelines. Patients for the study were recruited at an endocrinology department in Xi'an, China. From each patient, around 8.3 milliliters of peripheral blood was collected into an EDTA anticoagulant tube. Ficoll Paque Plus density gradient separation was used to isolate PBMCs, and no further T cell sorting was done. An Agilent 2100 Bioanalyzer and agarose gel were used to check RNA quality, and a NanoDrop 2000 was used to measure RNA concentration.

This receptor was taken from a female donor with Graves disease. The rearrangement joined TRBV7-2 to TRBJ1-1; the D gene assignment is ambiguous. This sample comprised peripheral blood mononuclear cells (PBMCs), obtained at new diagnosis, from a patient treated with antithyroid drugs. The CDR3 is CASSPSWVGAFF. The nucleotide sequence is TGTGCCAGCAGCCCTTCGTGGGTTGGGGCTTTCTTT.